The 2 T cell receptor beta chains in this list originate from one sample, sequenced in a study of a mutant IDH1 vaccine in newly diagnosed glioma. Time point of the sample: week 11, during vaccination. Each dose delivered 300 ug of mutant IDH1 20-mer peptide subcutaneously with imiquimod. Data came from immunoSEQ multiplex PCR; TCRdb stores just in-frame clones and leaves some out. Of 110,000 or so clones listed, 90% are singletons. For these receptors, no antigen is known. The input for sequencing was PBMCs, taken from a glioma patient whose treatment included an IDH1 peptide vaccine. The receptors shown here come from a woman aged 50 to 60 with glioma.

This chain joins TRBV19 and TRBJ2-3; 10 bases are shared with TRBD1. Germline V gene sequence: CDR1 LNHDA, CDR2 SQIVND (reference sequence). The CDR3 spans 15 residues. V trimming: 6 bases; J trimming: 2 bases; junction bases outside the gene matches: 5. Here the CDR3 DNA reads TGTGCCAGTAGGCCGGGACAGGGGCCCACAGATACGCAGTATTTT. This codes for CASRPGQGPTDTQYF.

This sequence joins TRBV5-1 and TRBJ2-7; D is ambiguous. Trimming cost V 3 bases and J 6 bases, with 16 bases left between them. Germline CDR1 is SGHRS and CDR2 is YFSETQ. The CDR3 consists of 14 residues. CDR3 residues: CASSSLNLASEQYF. CDR3 DNA: TGCGCCAGCAGCTCTTTGAACTTAGCATCCGAGCAGTACTTC.